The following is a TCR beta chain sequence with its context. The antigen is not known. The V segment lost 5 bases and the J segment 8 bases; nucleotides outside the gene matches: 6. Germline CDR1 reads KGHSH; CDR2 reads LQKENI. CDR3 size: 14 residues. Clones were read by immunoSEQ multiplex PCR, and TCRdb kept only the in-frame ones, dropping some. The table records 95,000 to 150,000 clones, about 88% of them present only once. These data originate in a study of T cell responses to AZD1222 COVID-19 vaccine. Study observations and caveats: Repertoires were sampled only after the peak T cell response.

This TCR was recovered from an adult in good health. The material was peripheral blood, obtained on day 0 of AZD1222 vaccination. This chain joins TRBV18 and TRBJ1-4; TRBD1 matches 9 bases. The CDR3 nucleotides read TGTGCCAGCTCAGCAACCGGGACAGGGGAAAAACTGTTTTTT. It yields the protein CASSATGTGEKLFF.